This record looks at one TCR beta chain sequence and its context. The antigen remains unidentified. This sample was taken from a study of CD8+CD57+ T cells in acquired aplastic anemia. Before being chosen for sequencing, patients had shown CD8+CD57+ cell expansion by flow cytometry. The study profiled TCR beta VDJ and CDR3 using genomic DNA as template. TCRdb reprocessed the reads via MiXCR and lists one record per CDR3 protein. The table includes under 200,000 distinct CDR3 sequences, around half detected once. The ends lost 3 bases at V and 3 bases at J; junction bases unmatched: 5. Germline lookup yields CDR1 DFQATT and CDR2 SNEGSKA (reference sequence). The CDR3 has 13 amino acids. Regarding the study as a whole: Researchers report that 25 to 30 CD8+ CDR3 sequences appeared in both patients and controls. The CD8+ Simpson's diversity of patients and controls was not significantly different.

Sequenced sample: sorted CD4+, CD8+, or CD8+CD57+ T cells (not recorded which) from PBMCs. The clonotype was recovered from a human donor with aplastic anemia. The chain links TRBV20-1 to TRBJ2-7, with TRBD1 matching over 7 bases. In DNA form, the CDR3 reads TGCAGTGCTAGTCCCAGGGGGTTCTACGAGCAGTACTTC. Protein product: CSASPRGFYEQYF.